Below, 27 T cell receptor beta chains from the same sample are listed, as sequenced in a study of blood T cell repertoires in COVID-19. The method was immunoSEQ multiplex PCR; TCRdb's version includes in-frame clones alone and lacks a portion of them. There are about 81,000 clones in the sample; 85% to 90% occur only once, and about 14% lies in the top ten. The sample was peripheral blood. These receptors were taken from a woman in her seventies with acute or convalescent COVID-19.

This chain connects TRBV5-5 to TRBJ2-3, with 9 bases lining up with TRBD2. The CDR3 sequence is 18 residues long. Trimming at V came to 4 bases and at J to 1 base, leaving 13 bases not matched to a gene. The germline V gene encodes CDR1 SGHKS and CDR2 YYEKEE (reference sequence). The CDR3 reads CASSPRRAGGPGTDTQYF. CDR3 bases: TGTGCCAGCAGCCCCCGGAGGGCGGGGGGGCCTGGCACAGATACGCAGTATTTT.

The chain combines TRBV13 with TRBJ2-1; perhaps TRBD2 as D (6 bases). CDR1 and CDR2 (germline): PRHDT, FYEKMQ (reference sequence). Trimming took 4 bases from V and 0 from J, leaving 13 bases between them. This CDR3 comprises 16 residues. For the CDR3, the DNA is TGTGCCAGCAGCTCGGGACTCTTCAGCTCCTACAATGAGCAGTTCTTC. Protein: CASSSGLFSSYNEQFF.

A word on this clone: Other DNA sequences in the same sample also yield this CDR3. The chain employs TRBV30 and TRBJ2-5, with D maybe TRBD2 (5 bases). This CDR3 comprises 13 residues. Germline V gene data show CDR1 as GTSNPN and CDR2 as SVGIG (reference sequence). The ends were cut back, 0 bases at V and 5 bases at J, with 10 bases in the middle. DNA for the CDR3: TGTGCCTGGAGTGTGAGGGAGAGGGAGACCCAGTACTTC. Its protein product is CAWSVRERETQYF.

CDR3 protein: CASSISGGGTGELFF. The CDR3 nucleotides read TGTGCCAGTAGTATTAGCGGGGGAGGCACCGGGGAGCTGTTTTTT. The V and J genes are TRBV19 and TRBJ2-2, with TRBD2 identical over 9 bases. This CDR3 spans 15 amino acids. V lost 3 bases and J lost 4; bases outside the gene matches: 3. Germline values: CDR1 LNHDA, CDR2 SQIVND (reference sequence).

The chain links TRBV18 to TRBJ1-2, with D possibly being TRBD1 (6 bases). The CDR3 has 15 residues. V lost 3 bases and J lost 5, with 16 bases in between. Germline CDR1 KGHSH, CDR2 LQKENI. CDR3 amino acids: CASSPSQGGDYGYTF. CDR3 sequence (DNA): TGTGCCAGCTCACCGTCACAGGGTGGAGATTATGGCTACACCTTC.

The chain links TRBV7-9 to TRBJ2-4, with 13 bases matching TRBD2. From germline, CDR1 is SEHNR and CDR2 FQNEAQ (reference sequence). The junction had 11 bases not matched to a gene; V was cut back by 2 bases and J by 7 bases. The CDR3 loop spans 18 amino acids. The CDR3 sequence is CASSLPPTLAGGPNIQYF. The CDR3 DNA is TGTGCCAGCAGCTTACCGCCCACACTAGCGGGGGGGCCCAACATTCAGTACTTC.

V gene TRBV6-5 combines with J gene TRBJ1-4; 8 positions agree with TRBD1. CDR1 is MNHEY, CDR2 SVGAGI, per germline. CDR3 length equals 15 residues. V gave up 0 bases and J gave up 7 bases; unmatched junction bases: 4. The CDR3 nucleotides read TGTGCCAGCAGTTACTCTAACAGGGGGACTGAAAAACTGTTTTTT. Encoded protein: CASSYSNRGTEKLFF.

The chain carries TRBV9 and TRBJ1-5, with D possibly being TRBD1 (6 bases). The V end was cut by 2 bases, the J end by 3 bases, with 9 bases between. Looked up from germline, CDR1 is SGDLS and CDR2 is YYNGEE. This CDR3 comprises 14 residues. Written as DNA, the CDR3 is TGTGCCAGCAGCGTCACAGGGTTCAATCAGCCCCAGCATTTT. Protein product: CASSVTGFNQPQHF.

The genes are TRBV7-7 and TRBJ2-5, with D possibly being TRBD1 (5 bases). CDR3 length equals 13 residues. Germline V gene sequence: CDR1 SSHAT, CDR2 FNYEAQ (reference sequence). V lost 5 bases to trimming and J lost 5 bases, with 12 bases between them. DNA of the CDR3: TGTGCCAGCAGCGGACAAGGCCGGGAGACCCAGTACTTC. This translates into CASSGQGRETQYF.

The chain uses TRBV5-8 and TRBJ1-6, with no clear D. The CDR3 contains 17 residues. CDR1 SGHTS and CDR2 YDEGEE come from the germline V gene. Trimming cost V 2 bases and J 5 bases, with 17 bases left between them. As DNA, the CDR3 is TGTGCCAGCAGCTTTGCCCGGGAACAAAGAAATAATTCACCCCTCCACTTT. Residues: CASSFAREQRNNSPLHF. Together with reference TRBV5-8 and TRBJ1-6, the CDR3 gives the full variable domain: EAGVTQSPTHLIKTRGQQATLRCSPISGHTSVYWYQQALGLGLQFLLWYDEGEERNRGNFPPRFSGRQFPNYSSELNVNALELEDSALYLCASSFAREQRNNSPLHFGNGTRLTVT.

This clone was seen only once. The chain carries TRBV9 and TRBJ2-2; possibly TRBD2 for D (6 bases). Germline lookup yields CDR1 SGDLS and CDR2 YYNGEE. The ends were cut back, 0 bases at V and 5 bases at J, with 20 bases in the middle. The CDR3 consists of 18 residues. This CDR3 is CASSVVGGGFITTGELFF. The CDR3 DNA is TGTGCCAGCAGCGTAGTAGGAGGAGGGTTTATTACGACCGGGGAGCTGTTTTTT.

The chain uses TRBV19 and TRBJ2-1, with D possibly matching TRBD2 (7 bases). The CDR3 has 15 amino acids. Germline V CDR1 and CDR2: LNHDA, SQIVND (reference sequence). Trimming took off 2 bases at V and 8 bases at J, with 16 bases between the two ends. The CDR3 DNA reads as TGTGCCAGTAGTATATATTCACGAGGGGGGGATGAGCAGTTCTTC. Translation gives CASSIYSRGGDEQFF.

V usage is TRBV6-6 and J usage is TRBJ2-1, with 8 bases aligning to TRBD1. The CDR3 is made up of 13 amino acids. With V trimmed by 0 bases and J by 9 bases, 1 base remained unmatched. The V gene's germline CDR1 is MNHNY and CDR2 SVGAGI (reference sequence). The CDR3 sequence: CASSYSTGVEQFF. The CDR3 nucleotides are TGTGCCAGCAGTTACTCGACAGGGGTTGAGCAGTTCTTC.

The chain recombines TRBV10-3 with TRBJ1-2; D gene unclear. Germline V gene lookup returns CDR1 ENHRY and CDR2 SYGVKD. This CDR3 spans 17 amino acids. The V end lost 5 bases, the J end lost 2 bases, and 21 bases lay between the germline ends. CDR3 sequence: CAISTALGETMNYGYTF. In nucleotides, the CDR3 is TGTGCCATCAGTACCGCTCTTGGGGAGACAATGAACTATGGCTACACCTTC.

This clone was counted once. CDR3 bases: TGTGCCACCAGCAGAGAGCTATGGGATAGGCAGGGGAGCTCTGGGGCCAACGTCCTGACTTTC. Its protein product is CATSRELWDRQGSSGANVLTF. The chain uses TRBV15 and TRBJ2-6; maybe TRBD1 (6 bases). The CDR3 contains 21 residues. Germline CDR1 LNHNV, CDR2 YYDKDF (reference sequence). Trimming left V 0 bases short and J 0 bases short, with 21 bases between.

This clone showed up just once. This rearrangement joins TRBV18 to TRBJ1-1; TRBD1 might be the D (5 bases). Trimming stripped 0 bases from V and 11 bases from J, with 10 bases between. Per the germline V gene, CDR1 is KGHSH and CDR2 is LQKENI. CDR3 length: 12 amino acids. The CDR3 bases are TGTGCCAGCTCACCACCGGAGGGGTTGGCTTTCTTT. Translation: CASSPPEGLAFF.

CDR3 nucleotide sequence: TGTGCCAGCAGTTACCAGGACAGGATCTACGAGCAGTACGTC. The encoded protein is CASSYQDRIYEQYV. V is TRBV6-2 or TRBV6-3 and J is TRBJ2-7; TRBD1 matches at 7 bases. The germline V gene has CDR1 MNHEY and CDR2 SVGEGT. The CDR3 sequence is 14 residues long. V lost 2 bases to trimming and J lost 3 bases; unmatched junction nucleotides: 4.

This clone has only a few counts. A junction boundary mismatches the germline segment, possibly from a read error. The J gene is TRBJ2-2, the V gene TRBV9, with D hard to call. Germline V gene lookup returns CDR1 SGDLS and CDR2 YYNGEE. CDR3 length equals 12 residues. The CDR3 here is CASHKNAGELFF. The CDR3 DNA follows: TGTGCCAGCCACAAGAACGCCGGGGAGCTGTTTTTT.

The CDR3 DNA reads as TGTGCCACCAGTGATCGTCTAGCGGGAGAGGGGCCAGATACGCAGTATTTT. Translation: CATSDRLAGEGPDTQYF. The chain carries TRBV24-1 and TRBJ2-3; TRBD2 matches 10 bases. The CDR3 has 17 amino acids. The V and J ends lost 3 bases and 4 bases, in that order; junction bases with no gene match: 9. In germline, CDR1 is KGHDR, CDR2 SFDVKD.

The chain links TRBV5-5 to TRBJ2-5; 7 positions agree with TRBD1. The CDR3 is 12 amino acids. The J segment lost 5 bases and the V segment lost 5 bases, leaving 3 bases of the junction unmatched. The germline gives CDR1 SGHKS, CDR2 YYEKEE (reference sequence). The CDR3 region has the DNA TGTGCCAGCAGGGTACAGGGGGAGACCCAGTACTTC. This encodes CASRVQGETQYF.

The chain combines TRBV23-1 with TRBJ2-5; D possibly corresponds to TRBD2 (5 bases). TRBV23-1 is designated an ORF whose function remains uncertain. The ends were cut back, 4 bases at V and 2 bases at J, with 11 bases in the middle. CDR3 size: 14 residues. The CDR3 protein is CASSLKGGQETQYF. CDR3 DNA: TGCGCCAGCAGTCTTAAGGGCGGGCAAGAGACCCAGTACTTC.

This clone was recorded only once. V is TRBV5-8 and J is TRBJ2-1, with TRBD2 identical over 9 bases. Germline V CDR1 and CDR2: SGHTS, YDEGEE. J was trimmed by 9 bases and V by 4 bases; bases with no gene match: 14. The CDR3 totals 16 residues. CDR3 coding DNA: TGTGCCAGCAGCCTTTGGATGGCGGGGGGGCCGGGTGAGCAGTTCTTC. Amino acid sequence: CASSLWMAGGPGEQFF.

In nucleotides, the CDR3 is TGTGCCCACAAGCAGCGACAGACCACAGATACGCAGTATTTT. This encodes CAHKQRQTTDTQYF. V and J are TRBV2 and TRBJ2-3; a possible D gene is TRBD1 (5 bases). CDR1 and CDR2 (germline): SNHLY, FYNNEI. The CDR3 runs 14 residues. V was pared by 11 bases and J by 2 bases, with 17 bases between. The full variable domain, completed using reference TRBV2 and TRBJ2-3, is EPEVTQTPSHQVTQMGQEVILRCVPISNHLYFYWYRQILGQKVEFLVSFYNNEISEKSEIFDDQFSVERPDGSNFTLKIRSTKLEDSAMYFCAHKQRQTTDTQYFGPGTRLTVL.

The rearrangement joins TRBV11-3 to TRBJ2-1; D is perhaps TRBD2 (6 bases). This CDR3 is 13 amino acids long. V shed 1 base and J shed 10 bases, with 11 bases lying between them. In germline, CDR1 is SGHNT, CDR2 YENEEA. Written as DNA, the CDR3 is TGTGCCAGCAGCTTAGTAGAGGGGAGGGAGCAGTTCTTC. Translation gives CASSLVEGREQFF.

This clone was seen only a few times. The chain combines TRBV6-5 with TRBJ1-1, with D unresolved. Germline CDR1 MNHEY, CDR2 SVGAGI. The CDR3 consists of 13 residues. The V gene lost 10 bases and the J gene lost 1 base, with 13 bases spanning the gap. As DNA, the CDR3 is TGTGCCATCGGGGTCACAGAGAACACTGAAGCTTTCTTT. Translating gives CAIGVTENTEAFF.

About this clone itself: Relative to the germline gene, one junction end is altered; a read error may explain this. The V and J genes are TRBV4-1 and TRBJ1-1; 11 nucleotides match TRBD1. Germline V gene data show CDR1 as MGHRA and CDR2 as YSYEKL. The CDR3 loop spans 20 amino acids. For the CDR3, the DNA is TGCGCCAGCAGCCAAGATTCCCCTGGACAGGGGGCAAGAATGAACATTGAAGCTTTCTTT. As protein: CASSQDSPGQGARMNIEAFF.

The J gene is TRBJ2-7, the V gene TRBV29-1; 9 bases match TRBD1. The CDR3 spans 14 residues. V dropped 7 bases and J dropped 3; count of bases not matched to a gene: 10. Germline V gene sequence: CDR1 SQVTM, CDR2 ANQGSEA. The CDR3 DNA sequence: TGCAGCGCCTGGGGGACAGGGATTTTCTACGAGCAGTACGTC. This encodes CSAWGTGIFYEQYV.